The T cell receptor beta chain described here comes from a study of T cell repertoires in ileal Crohn's disease. Repertoires were generated with immunoSEQ multiplex PCR, while TCRdb's copy carries only in-frame clones and drops some. Here the sample spans some 1,200 clones, approximately 85% being singletons. Sample time point: neoterminal ileum biopsy at postoperative endoscopy, about 6 months after surgery. The CDR3 has 13 amino acids. Between the trimmed V and J ends, which lost 3 bases and 4 bases, there was a span of 9 bases. Germline V lookup: CDR1 SGHTA, CDR2 FQGNSA. The specimen sequenced was ileal tissue. The rearrangement uses TRBV7-2 and TRBJ1-2; D not resolved. The sequence was collected from an adult with Crohn's disease. CDR3 in DNA: TGTGCCAGCAGCTTGCCCCCGGGCTATGGCTACACCTTC. This gives the protein CASSLPPGYGYTF.